The source of this TCR beta chain is a study of T cells in Graves' hyperthyroidism and ophthalmopathy. In the study overall: Sampling of peripheral blood happened at initial diagnosis, prior to any treatment.

Remarks on this clonotype: Antigen specificity is unknown.

Exclusion followed for patients with uncontrolled infection, other autoimmune disease, pregnancy or lactation. Whole-study results and caveats: Most thyroid clonotypes expanded above 0.001 appeared in blood too. In simple terms, a model built on 13 V-J features told ophthalmopathy apart from stable hyperthyroidism.

V was shortened by 4 bases and J by 2 bases, with 5 bases between the two germline ends. The CDR3 is made up of 12 amino acids. Germline V gives CDR1 WNHNN, CDR2 SYGVQD (reference sequence). RNA transcripts were the template for amplifying TCR beta CDR3 regions. A first-round RT-PCR of the TCR CDR3 used the HTBI primer set. In TCRdb, the multiplex PCR reads were re-called with MiXCR into one record per CDR3 protein. The data hold 300,000 to 350,000 distinct CDR3 sequences, with around 18% observed a single time. The chain joins TRBV10-1 to TRBJ1-2; D ambiguous. The origin of this receptor is a woman aged 35 to 49 with Graves' ophthalmopathy. Material for sequencing was blood. The DNA of the CDR3 is TGCGCCAGCAGTGGGAAAAACTATGGCTACACCTTC. Its protein product is CASSGKNYGYTF.